Presented here are 14 T cell receptor beta chains from one specimen sequenced in a study of T cells expressing NK-cell markers. From its re-call of the 5' RACE reads, TCRdb lists each CDR3 protein once, without DNA. The sample has just under 150,000 distinct CDR3 sequences; the top ten hold 9% to 15%. Material: blood T cells: a sorted CD56 or NKG2C T cell subset, CD4+ or CD8+ T cells, or bulk PBMC T cells (not recorded which). The receptors derive from a man aged 18 to 35 in good health.

V usage is TRBV11-2 and J usage is TRBJ1-1. Looked up from germline, CDR1 is SGHAT and CDR2 is FQNNGV. The CDR3 has 13 residues. The CDR3 here is CASSLVGTAEAFF. The full variable domain, with the rest looked up from reference TRBV11-2 and TRBJ1-1, is EAGVAQSPRYKIIEKRQSVAFWCNPISGHATLYWYQQILGQGPKLLIQFQNNGVVDDSQLPKDRFSAERLKGVDSTLKIQPAKLEDSAVYLCASSLVGTAEAFFGQGTRLTVV.

The rearrangement joins TRBV12-3 or TRBV12-4 to TRBJ2-1; there is no DNA to check the TCRdb D call of TRBD2. CDR3 length equals 12 residues. The CDR3 loop reads CASRDLRRQQFF.

The V call is TRBV2, the J call TRBJ2-1; absent DNA, TCRdb's TRBD1 call cannot be checked. Germline V gene sequence: CDR1 SNHLY, CDR2 FYNNEI. The CDR3 is 13 amino acids. CDR3 residues: CASSERGFGEQFF.

The chain is built from TRBV10-3 and TRBJ2-5; without DNA, the TCRdb call of TRBD1 cannot be checked. The CDR3 consists of 15 residues. Germline V lookup: CDR1 ENHRY, CDR2 SYGVKD. The CDR3 sequence is CAISAGTASGGTQYF.

The CDR3 protein is CASSPQTRMNTEAFF. This chain links TRBV12-3 or TRBV12-4 with TRBJ1-1; TCRdb's D call of TRBD1 is untestable without DNA. The CDR3 is 15 residues long.

The chain combines TRBV7-8 with TRBJ2-5; TCRdb outputs TRBD1, but without DNA this stays unchecked. In germline, CDR1 is SGHVS, CDR2 FQNEAQ. The CDR3 consists of 14 residues. The CDR3 loop is CASSLPGGGETQYF.

The chain has TRBV7-9 and TRBJ2-4; lacking DNA, the TRBD1 call made by TCRdb goes unchecked. Germline CDR1 and CDR2: SEHNR and FQNEAQ (reference sequence). CDR3 length: 16 residues. CDR3 amino acids: CASSLERERAKNIQYF. The whole variable domain, remainder taken from reference TRBV7-9 and TRBJ2-4, is DTGVSQNPRHKITKRGQNVTFRCDPISEHNRLYWYRQTLGQGPEFLTYFQNEAQLEKSRLLSDRFSAERPKGSFSTLEIQRTEQGDSAMYLCASSLERERAKNIQYFGAGTRLSVL.

V gene TRBV24-1 combines with J gene TRBJ1-5; TCRdb calls TRBD1, which cannot be checked without DNA. The CDR3 covers 13 residues. CDR1 and CDR2 from the germline V gene are KGHDR and SFDVKD. This CDR3 is CATSDFDREPQHF.

CDR3 region: CASSRGTIEAFF. The V call is TRBV12-3 or TRBV12-4, the J call TRBJ1-1. The CDR3 contains 12 residues.

The chain carries TRBV2 and TRBJ2-7. CDR3 size: 12 residues. CDR1 and CDR2 from the germline V gene are SNHLY and FYNNEI. This CDR3 is CASSSAEYEQYF.

The chain couples TRBV6-1 to TRBJ2-7. There are 11 residues in the CDR3. Germline V gene lookup returns CDR1 MNHNS and CDR2 SASEGT. The CDR3 region is CASSGLYEQYF.

The J gene is TRBJ2-3, the V gene TRBV15; the D call of TRBD1 rests on TCRdb alone, since no DNA is present to check it. Per germline, CDR1 LNHNV and CDR2 YYDKDF (reference sequence). This CDR3 has 15 amino acids. CDR3 in amino acids: CATSRGTGSTDTQYF.

The chain links TRBV12-3 or TRBV12-4 to TRBJ2-1; with no DNA, the TCRdb D assignment of TRBD2 cannot be verified. This CDR3 spans 13 amino acids. The CDR3 spells CASSQTSPNEQFF.

The chain carries TRBV4-1 and TRBJ1-1. The CDR3 runs to 15 residues. The germline V gene has CDR1 MGHRA and CDR2 YSYEKL. The CDR3 reads CASSPRRALNTEAFF.